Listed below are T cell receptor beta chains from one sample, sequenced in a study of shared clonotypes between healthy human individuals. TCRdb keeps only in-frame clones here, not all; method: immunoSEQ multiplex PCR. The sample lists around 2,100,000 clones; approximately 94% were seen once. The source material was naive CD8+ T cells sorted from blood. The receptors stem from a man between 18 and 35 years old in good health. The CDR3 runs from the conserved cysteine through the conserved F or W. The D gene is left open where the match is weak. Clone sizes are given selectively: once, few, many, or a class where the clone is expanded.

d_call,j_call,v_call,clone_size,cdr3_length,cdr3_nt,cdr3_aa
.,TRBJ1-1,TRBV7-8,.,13,TGTGCCAGCACCCAAGGGGGGAGCACTGAAGCCTTCTTT,CASTQGGSTEAFF
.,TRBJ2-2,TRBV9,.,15,TGTGCCAGCAGCGTAGTTCAGGGGGGCACCGGGGAGCTGTTTTTT,CASSVVQGGTGELFF
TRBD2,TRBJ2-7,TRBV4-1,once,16,TGCGCCAGCAGCCAAGTAAACCTAGCGGGAGAAGAAGAGCAGTACTTC,CASSQVNLAGEEEQYF
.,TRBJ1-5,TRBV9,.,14,TGTGCCAGTAGCCTCTGGGGTAGCAATCAGCCCCAGCATTTT,CASSLWGSNQPQHF
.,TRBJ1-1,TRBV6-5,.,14,TGTGCCAGCAGTCAACGTCATCCGAACACTGAAGCTTTCTTT,CASSQRHPNTEAFF
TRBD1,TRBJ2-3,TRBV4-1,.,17,TGCGCCAGCAGCCAAGATCACGGGGACAGGGGCACAGATACGCAGTATTTT,CASSQDHGDRGTDTQYF
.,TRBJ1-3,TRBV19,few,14,TGTGCCAGTAGTATCGGGGACTCTGGAAACACCATATATTTT,CASSIGDSGNTIYF
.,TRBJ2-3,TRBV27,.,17,TGTGCCAGCAGTTTAATCCGGGGCCCCGGGGGAACAGATACGCAGTATTTT,CASSLIRGPGGTDTQYF
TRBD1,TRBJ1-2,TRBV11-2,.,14,TGTGCCAGCAGCCTCGGACAGGGGACCTATGGCTACACCTTC,CASSLGQGTYGYTF
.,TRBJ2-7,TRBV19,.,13,TGTGCCAGTAGCTTGACATCCGCCTACGAGCAGTACTTC,CASSLTSAYEQYF
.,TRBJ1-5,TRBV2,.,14,TGTGCCAGCAGGACAGTATATAGCAATCAGCCCCAGCATTTT,CASRTVYSNQPQHF
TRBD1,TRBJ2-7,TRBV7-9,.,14,TGTGCCAGCAGCTCGACAGGGGCCGCCTACGAGCAGTACTTC,CASSSTGAAYEQYF
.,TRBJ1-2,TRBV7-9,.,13,TGTGCCAGCACCCCACAGGATTTCTATGGCTACACCTTC,CASTPQDFYGYTF
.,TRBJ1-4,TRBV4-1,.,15,TGCGCCAGCAGCCCACCCGGTACAGGTGGCGAAAAACTGTTTTTT,CASSPPGTGGEKLFF
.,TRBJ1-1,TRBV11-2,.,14,TGTGCCAGCAGCGTTTATTTCTTGAACACTGAAGCTTTCTTT,CASSVYFLNTEAFF
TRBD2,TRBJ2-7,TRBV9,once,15,TGTGCCAGCAGCGTATCCAGCGGGGAGATCTACGAGCAGTACTTC,CASSVSSGEIYEQYF
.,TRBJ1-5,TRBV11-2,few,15,TGTGCCAGCAGCTGGTCCGGGGAACGCAATCAGCCCCAGCATTTT,CASSWSGERNQPQHF
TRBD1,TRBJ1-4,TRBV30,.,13,TGTGCCTACGACAGGGGGCATAGTGAAAAACTGTTTTTT,CAYDRGHSEKLFF
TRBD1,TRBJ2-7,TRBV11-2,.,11,TGTGCCACGGGACAGACCTACGAGCAGTACTTC,CATGQTYEQYF
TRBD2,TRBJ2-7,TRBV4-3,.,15,TGCGCCAGCAGTCAGTCATCGGGAGGAGGGTACGAGCAGTACTTC,CASSQSSGGGYEQYF
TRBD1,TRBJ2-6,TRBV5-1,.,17,TGCGCCAGCAGCTTGACAGGGGTCCCATCTGGGGCCAACGTCCTGACTTTC,CASSLTGVPSGANVLTF
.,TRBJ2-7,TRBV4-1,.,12,TGCGCCAGCAGCTCCAGCCCGTACGAGCAGTACTTC,CASSSSPYEQYF
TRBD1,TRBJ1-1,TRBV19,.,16,TGTGCCAGTAGTATCCAGGGGGCTGCTATGTGGACTGAAGCTTTCTTT,CASSIQGAAMWTEAFF
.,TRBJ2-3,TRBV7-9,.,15,TGTGCCAGCAGCTTAGAACGGGAGACGGGGGATACGCAGTATTTT,CASSLERETGDTQYF
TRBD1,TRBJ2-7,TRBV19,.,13,TGTGCCAGTAGCTTACAGGGGGCCTACGAGCAGTACTTC,CASSLQGAYEQYF
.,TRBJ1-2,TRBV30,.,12,TGTGCCTGGAGCGGAGAGTTGCAAGGCTACACCTTC,CAWSGELQGYTF
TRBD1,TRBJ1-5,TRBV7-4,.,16,TGTGCCAGCAGCTTTACAGGGGGTAATAGCAATCAGCCCCAGCATTTT,CASSFTGGNSNQPQHF
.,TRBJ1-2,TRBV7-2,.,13,TGTGCCAGCAGCGTCGGTTTCCCCTATGGCTACACCTTC,CASSVGFPYGYTF
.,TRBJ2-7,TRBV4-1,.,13,TGCGCCAGCAGCCAAGATCCGGCGGCCGAGAGGTACTTC,CASSQDPAAERYF
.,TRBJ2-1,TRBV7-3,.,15,TGTGCCAGCAGCTCGGGACCCCCGGACCACAATGAGCAGTTCTTC,CASSSGPPDHNEQFF
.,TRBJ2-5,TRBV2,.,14,TGTGCCAGCAGACTTTCCCCGGGCCAAGAGACCCAGTACTTC,CASRLSPGQETQYF
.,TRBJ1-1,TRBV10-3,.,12,TGTGCCATCAGTGAGTCGGACACTGAAGCTTTCTTT,CAISESDTEAFF
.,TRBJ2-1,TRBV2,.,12,TGTGCCAGCACCGCAGGGGTGACTGAGCAGTTCTTC,CASTAGVTEQFF
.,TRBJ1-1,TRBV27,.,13,TGTGCCAGCAGTTGGGCGGTGAACACTGAAGCTTTCTTT,CASSWAVNTEAFF
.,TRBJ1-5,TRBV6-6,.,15,TGTGCCAGCAGTTACGAACAAAATAGCAATCAGCCCCAGCATTTT,CASSYEQNSNQPQHF
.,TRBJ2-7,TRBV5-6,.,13,TGTGCCAGCAGCTTGTTCAGGGAGGACGAGCAGTACTTC,CASSLFREDEQYF
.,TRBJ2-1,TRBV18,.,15,TGTGCCAGCTCACCGATTACGCGGACCTACAATGAGCAGTTCTTC,CASSPITRTYNEQFF
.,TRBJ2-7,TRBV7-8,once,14,TGTGCCAGCAGCTTAAACCGACTTCGGATCGAGCAGTACTTC,CASSLNRLRIEQYF
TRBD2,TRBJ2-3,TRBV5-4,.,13,TGTGCCAGCAGACTGGGGGGGGCAGATACGCAGTATTTT,CASRLGGADTQYF
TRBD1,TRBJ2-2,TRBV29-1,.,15,TGCAGCGTTGAGGGACAGGGCCAGGCCCCCGGGGAGCTGTTTTTT,CSVEGQGQAPGELFF
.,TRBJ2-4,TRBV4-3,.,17,TGCGCCAGCAGCCAAAGTGCTGGGAGGTCCTTTAAAAACATTCAGTACTTC,CASSQSAGRSFKNIQYF
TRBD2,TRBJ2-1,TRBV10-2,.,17,TGCGCCAGCAGTGAGCCCGGACTAGCGGGAGCGTACAATGAGCAGTTCTTC,CASSEPGLAGAYNEQFF
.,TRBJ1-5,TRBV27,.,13,TGTGCCAGCAGTCCCCGGGGGGCTCAGCCCCAGCATTTT,CASSPRGAQPQHF
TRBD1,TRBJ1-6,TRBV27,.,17,TGTGCCAGCAGTAACTACCCCGGACAGGCACCTAATTCACCCCTCCACTTT,CASSNYPGQAPNSPLHF
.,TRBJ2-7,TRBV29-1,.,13,TGCAGCGTGCCCGGGCCGAGCTCCTACGAGCAGTACTTC,CSVPGPSSYEQYF
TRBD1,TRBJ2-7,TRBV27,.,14,TGTGCCAGCAGTTTACTCTCAGGGGGCGCCGAGCAGTACTTC,CASSLLSGGAEQYF